These 13 T cell receptor beta chains came from one sample sequenced in a study of blood T cell repertoires in COVID-19. Method: immunoSEQ multiplex PCR; TCRdb's copy keeps in-frame clones and lacks some. The table shows tens of thousands of clones, with over 80% occurring only once. Sequences were obtained from peripheral blood. These receptors originate from an elderly woman with acute or convalescent COVID-19.

In DNA, the CDR3 is TGTGCCAGCAGCTCCATTGAGAGCTCCTACAATGAGCAGTTCTTC. It specifies CASSSIESSYNEQFF. The genes are TRBV7-8 and TRBJ2-1; D is uncertain. V gave up 4 bases and J gave up 0 bases, with 10 bases separating them. CDR1 and CDR2 from the germline V gene are SGHVS and FQNEAQ. The length of the CDR3 is 15 residues.

V gene TRBV29-1 combines with J gene TRBJ2-5, with TRBD1 matching over 10 bases. CDR3 length equals 13 residues. Looked up from germline, CDR1 is SQVTM and CDR2 is ANQGSEA. J was trimmed by 5 bases and V by 7 bases; bases with no gene match: 7. The chain's CDR3 is CSAVGTGVETQYF. The CDR3 coding sequence is TGCAGCGCCGTAGGGACAGGGGTGGAGACCCAGTACTTC.

This sequence joins TRBV5-1 and TRBJ2-7, with 12 bases lining up with TRBD1. Germline V gene data show CDR1 as SGHRS and CDR2 as YFSETQ. J gave up 5 bases and V 3 bases, and 3 bases lay outside the gene matches. The CDR3 has 14 residues. The DNA of the CDR3 is TGCGCCAGCAGCTCAGGGACAGGGGGCGACGAGCAGTACTTC. Encoded protein: CASSSGTGGDEQYF. The full variable domain, completed using reference TRBV5-1 and TRBJ2-7, is KAGVTQTPRYLIKTRGQQVTLSCSPISGHRSVSWYQQTPGQGLQFLFEYFSETQRNKGNFPGRFSGRQFSNSRSEMNVSTLELGDSALYLCASSSGTGGDEQYFGPGTRLTVT.

The rearrangement uses TRBV15 and TRBJ2-7, with a weak D call TRBD1 (6 bases). The CDR3 sequence is 15 residues long. CDR1 LNHNV and CDR2 YYDKDF come from the germline V gene (reference sequence). V gave up 5 bases and J gave up 2 bases, with 16 bases separating them. The CDR3 reads CATSVDRTSPYEQYF. For the CDR3, the DNA is TGTGCCACCAGCGTGGACAGAACTAGTCCCTACGAGCAGTACTTC.

V is TRBV13 and J is TRBJ1-6; no definite D call. This CDR3 spans 18 amino acids. Germline V lookup: CDR1 PRHDT, CDR2 FYEKMQ (reference sequence). V lost 5 bases and J lost 7, with 24 bases in between. CDR3 loop: CASSRRVGYEALNSPLHF. The CDR3 bases are TGTGCCAGCAGCCGCCGAGTTGGGTACGAGGCTTTGAATTCACCCCTCCACTTT.

This chain joins TRBV6-6 and TRBJ2-7; TRBD1 agrees at 7 bases. J was trimmed by 2 bases and V by 2 bases; bases with no gene match: 6. CDR3 length equals 15 residues. The germline V gene encodes CDR1 MNHNY and CDR2 SVGAGI (reference sequence). CDR3 DNA sequence: TGTGCCAGCAGTTACAGGGACAGTGGAGCCTACGAGCAGTACTTC. Residues: CASSYRDSGAYEQYF.

The chain couples TRBV11-3 to TRBJ2-5, with 7 bases aligning to TRBD1. Per germline, CDR1 SGHNT and CDR2 YENEEA. V lost 5 bases and J lost 9; bases outside the gene matches: 9. This CDR3 has 13 residues. CDR3 bases: TGTGCCAGCAGCCCGGGACAGCAATGGGCCCAGTACTTC. It translates to CASSPGQQWAQYF.

Here the CDR3 DNA reads TGTGCCAGCAGTTCAGGGCGAGACATTCAGTACTTC. Translated, it gives CASSSGRDIQYF. The chain is built from TRBV28 and TRBJ2-4; TRBD1 might be the D (5 bases). V was cut by 4 bases and J by 8 bases, with 9 bases left in between. CDR3 length: 12 amino acids. CDR1 is MDHEN, CDR2 SYDVKM, per germline.

The chain employs TRBV28 and TRBJ1-4, with 7 bases aligning to TRBD1. The CDR3 runs 16 residues. Germline lookup yields CDR1 MDHEN and CDR2 SYDVKM. The V and J ends lost 5 bases and 6 bases, in that order; junction bases with no gene match: 12. CDR3 bases: TGTGCCAGCAGTCCAGTGAATGGAGGGGGCCATGAAAAACTGTTTTTT. It is translated as CASSPVNGGGHEKLFF.

This chain links TRBV5-1 with TRBJ1-1; maybe TRBD1 (5 bases). The CDR3 spans 13 residues. The V end was cut by 2 bases, the J end by 5 bases, with 10 bases between. Germline lookup yields CDR1 SGHRS and CDR2 YFSETQ. The CDR3 loop is CASSFAEGTEAFF. In nucleotides, the CDR3 is TGCGCCAGCAGCTTCGCGGAGGGGACTGAAGCTTTCTTT. The full variable domain, completed using reference TRBV5-1 and TRBJ1-1, is KAGVTQTPRYLIKTRGQQVTLSCSPISGHRSVSWYQQTPGQGLQFLFEYFSETQRNKGNFPGRFSGRQFSNSRSEMNVSTLELGDSALYLCASSFAEGTEAFFGQGTRLTVV.

The chain couples TRBV4-2 to TRBJ2-1; 10 bases align to TRBD2. The V gene's germline CDR1 is LGHNA and CDR2 YNFKEQ. The CDR3 is 16 residues long. Trimming removed 0 bases from V and 9 bases from J; junction bases left unmatched: 8. CDR3 protein: CASSQDTQREGAEQFF. The DNA of the CDR3 is TGTGCCAGCAGCCAAGATACCCAGCGGGAGGGCGCTGAGCAGTTCTTC.

The J gene is TRBJ2-1, the V gene TRBV27, with a possible D match to TRBD2 (5 bases). V was clipped by 6 bases and J by 0 bases, with 21 bases between them. The CDR3 covers 18 residues. CDR1 MNHEY and CDR2 SMNVEV come from the germline V gene (reference sequence). The CDR3 is CASSPKGVKTISYNEQFF. DNA of the CDR3: TGTGCCAGCAGCCCGAAGGGAGTGAAAACGATCTCCTACAATGAGCAGTTCTTC.

Worth noting for this clone: Possible read error: a much larger clone is one base away. The sample contains more than one DNA sequence encoding this CDR3. The chain combines TRBV5-4 with TRBJ1-6; TRBD1 matches 8 bases. This CDR3 spans 14 amino acids. CDR1 is SGHNT and CDR2 is YYREEE in the germline V gene (reference sequence). With 0 bases clipped from V and 7 bases from J, the junction kept 0 bases outside the gene matches. The CDR3 bases are TGTGCCAGCAGCTTGGACAGGGGGAATTCACCCCTCCACTTT. This encodes CASSLDRGNSPLHF.